This T cell receptor (beta chain) was sequenced during a study of PD-1 blockade in classical Hodgkin lymphoma. Across the whole study: Intravenous delivery of nivolumab at 3 mg/kg to patients occurred every 2 weeks. Study-wide points: While CD8+ TCR diversity did not rise significantly by C4D1, CD4+ TCR diversity did.

Concerning this clone itself: What it binds is unknown.

The time point here: cycle 4 day 1 (C4D1), after about 6 weeks of nivolumab. After autologous stem cell transplantation all patients relapsed, and prior brentuximab vedotin exposure differed between cohorts. Each best response was a complete response, a partial response or progressive disease. Trimming at V came to 7 bases and at J to 7 bases, leaving 9 bases not matched to a gene. Germline V lookup: CDR1 LGHNT, CDR2 FRNRAP. This CDR3 comprises 14 residues. Method: immunoSEQ multiplex PCR; TCRdb's copy keeps in-frame clones and lacks some. The sample includes some 52,000 clones, approximately 86% of them seen just once.

The sample consisted of peripheral blood mononuclear cells (PBMCs), taken before the fourth cycle of nivolumab. The chain joins TRBV12-5 to TRBJ2-1; 8 bases fit TRBD1. The TCR sequence derives from a human donor with classical Hodgkin lymphoma. The CDR3 sequence: CASAPQGAGNEQFF. CDR3 coding DNA: TGTGCTAGTGCTCCCCAGGGGGCCGGGAATGAGCAGTTCTTC.